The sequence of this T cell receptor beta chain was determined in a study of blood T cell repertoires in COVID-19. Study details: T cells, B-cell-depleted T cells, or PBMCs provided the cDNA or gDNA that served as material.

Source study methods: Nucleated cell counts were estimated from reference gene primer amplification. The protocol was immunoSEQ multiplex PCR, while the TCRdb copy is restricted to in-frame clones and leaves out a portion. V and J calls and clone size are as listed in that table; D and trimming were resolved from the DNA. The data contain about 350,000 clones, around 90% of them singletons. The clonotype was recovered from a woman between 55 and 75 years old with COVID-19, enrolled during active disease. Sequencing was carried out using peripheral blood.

The CDR3 DNA follows: TGTGCCAGCAGCCCTTTGACTAGCCCTTACAATGAGCAGTTCTTC. As protein: CASSPLTSPYNEQFF. This chain joins TRBV11-2 and TRBJ2-1; 7 bases are shared with TRBD2. CDR1 is SGHAT and CDR2 is FQNNGV in the germline V gene. V was clipped by 5 bases and J by 4 bases; unmatched bases: 8. The CDR3 has 15 amino acids.